Following are 14 T cell receptor beta chains from one sample sequenced in a study of blood T cell repertoires in COVID-19. This table comes from immunoSEQ multiplex PCR, and its TCRdb copy is limited to in-frame clones, with some not included. In the table there are 97,000 or so clones, about 80% of which are singletons. Sequenced material: peripheral blood. The receptors shown here come from a human donor in a cohort sampled during active COVID-19.

In the case of this clone: At the DNA level, this CDR3 is encoded by other sequences in the same sample as well. The rearrangement joins TRBV11-2 to TRBJ2-2; D is perhaps TRBD1 (6 bases). V lost 5 bases and J lost 2, with 9 bases in between. The CDR3 runs to 14 residues. The germline V gene has CDR1 SGHAT and CDR2 FQNNGV. In DNA form, the CDR3 reads TGTGCCAGCAGCCTGGGACAAAACACCGGGGAGCTGTTTTTT. It is translated as CASSLGQNTGELFF.

The chain carries TRBV7-2 and TRBJ2-3; D uncertain. From germline, CDR1 is SGHTA and CDR2 FQGNSA. The CDR3 loop spans 13 amino acids. Trimming pared 4 bases from V and 3 bases from J, leaving 8 bases between. CDR3 DNA sequence: TGTGCCAGCAGCTCTAGAATAACAGATACGCAGTATTTT. This encodes CASSSRITDTQYF.

The chain has TRBV19 and TRBJ2-5, with D tentatively TRBD2 (7 bases). The germline CDR1 and CDR2 sequences are LNHDA and SQIVND (reference sequence). The CDR3 is 16 amino acids. V shed 3 bases and J shed 3 bases, with 17 bases lying between them. CDR3 in amino acids: CASSIAIGGLKETQYF. The CDR3 DNA follows: TGTGCCAGTAGTATCGCAATCGGGGGGCTGAAAGAGACCCAGTACTTC.

The V gene is TRBV9, the J gene TRBJ2-3, with D perhaps TRBD2 (5 bases). This CDR3 contains 13 residues. V was pared by 5 bases and J by 4 bases, with 11 bases between. Germline lookup yields CDR1 SGDLS and CDR2 YYNGEE. The CDR3 bases are TGTGCCAGCAGTCCCGCGGGCGCAGATACGCAGTATTTT. This gives the protein CASSPAGADTQYF.

A few counts support this clone. V usage is TRBV3-1 (or the pseudogene TRBV3-2) and J usage is TRBJ1-3; 9 bases fit TRBD1. Germline CDR1 is LGHDT and CDR2 is YNNKEL (reference sequence). The CDR3 is made up of 16 amino acids. The J segment lost 0 bases and the V segment lost 4 bases, leaving 4 bases of the junction unmatched. The CDR3 nucleotides are TGTGCCAGCAGCCCGACAGGGGGGTACTCTGGAAACACCATATATTTT. This codes for CASSPTGGYSGNTIYF.

Here the CDR3 DNA reads TGTGCCAGCAGCCAAGCGTCGGGACAGGGGGCCTATAATGAAAAACTGTTTTTT. Its translation: CASSQASGQGAYNEKLFF. The chain uses TRBV4-2 and TRBJ1-4, with TRBD1 matching 12 bases. The CDR3 consists of 18 residues. V trimming: 1 base; J trimming: 4 bases; junction bases outside the gene matches: 7. CDR1 LGHNA and CDR2 YNFKEQ come from the germline V gene.

This clone was detected a few times. The V call is TRBV2, the J call TRBJ2-1; 11 bases agree with TRBD1. CDR1 and CDR2 (germline): SNHLY, FYNNEI. The CDR3 extends over 15 amino acids. The V and J ends lost 6 bases and 5 bases, in that order; junction bases with no gene match: 6. This CDR3 is CASRADRGPHNEQFF. Here the CDR3 DNA reads TGTGCCAGCAGAGCGGACAGGGGGCCTCACAATGAGCAGTTCTTC.

The chain links TRBV9 to TRBJ2-3, with D possibly matching TRBD2 (6 bases). The CDR3 extends over 13 amino acids. Trimming left V 4 bases short and J 4 bases short, with 10 bases between. Per germline, CDR1 SGDLS and CDR2 YYNGEE. The CDR3 region has the DNA TGTGCCAGCAGCCCCCTAGCGCCAGATACGCAGTATTTT. Amino acids: CASSPLAPDTQYF. Full variable domain (outside the CDR3, taken from reference TRBV9 and TRBJ2-3): DSGVTQTPKHLITATGQRVTLRCSPRSGDLSVYWYQQSLDQGLQFLIQYYNGEERAKGNILERFSAQQFPDLHSELNLSSLELGDSALYFCASSPLAPDTQYFGPGTRLTVL.

V is TRBV4-2 and J is TRBJ2-2, with TRBD1 as a possible D gene (7 bases). V gave up 0 bases and J gave up 5 bases, with 13 bases separating them. Looked up from germline, CDR1 is LGHNA and CDR2 is YNFKEQ. The CDR3 contains 16 residues. The CDR3 nucleotides are TGTGCCAGCAGCCAAGAAACGGCAGGGGGGACCGGGGAGCTGTTTTTT. Its protein product is CASSQETAGGTGELFF.

The chain uses TRBV24-1 and TRBJ2-5; D unclear. The germline V gene has CDR1 KGHDR and CDR2 SFDVKD. The CDR3 is 15 residues long. Trimming shortened V by 5 bases and J by 0 bases, and 12 bases separated the two germline ends. The CDR3 DNA reads as TGTGCCACCAGTGGCGGTAAGACCCACCAAGAGACCCAGTACTTC. This translates into CATSGGKTHQETQYF.

The chain employs TRBV10-3 and TRBJ2-3; D not resolved. With 4 bases removed from V and 7 bases from J, the gap between germline ends came to 6 bases. Looked up from germline, CDR1 is ENHRY and CDR2 is SYGVKD. The CDR3 runs to 11 residues. CDR3 sequence (DNA): TGTGCCATCAGTGCTGCTAATACGCAGTATTTT. It codes for CAISAANTQYF.

The chain is built from TRBV7-7 and TRBJ2-5; D is undetermined. The germline CDR1 and CDR2 sequences are SSHAT and FNYEAQ (reference sequence). Between the trimmed V and J ends, which lost 2 bases and 2 bases, there was a span of 6 bases. CDR3 length equals 13 residues. CDR3 loop: CASSLQQQETQYF. CDR3 nucleotides: TGTGCCAGCAGCTTACAACAGCAAGAGACCCAGTACTTC. Supplemented by reference TRBV7-7 and TRBJ2-5, the full variable domain reads GAGVSQSPRYKVTKRGQDVTLRCDPISSHATLYWYQQALGQGPEFLTYFNYEAQPDKSGLPSDRFSAERPEGSISTLTIQRTEQRDSAMYRCASSLQQQETQYFGPGTRLLVL.

The V call is TRBV20-1, the J call TRBJ1-2, with 7 bases identical to TRBD1. The CDR3 consists of 11 residues. V shed 6 bases, J shed 7 bases, and the junction held 5 bases outside the gene matches. Germline V gene data show CDR1 as DFQATT and CDR2 as SNEGSKA (reference sequence). The CDR3 sequence is CSAPNRGGYTF. In nucleotides, the CDR3 is TGCAGTGCCCCTAACAGGGGTGGCTACACCTTC.

The rearrangement uses TRBV4-3 and TRBJ1-1, with TRBD1 identical over 7 bases. V dropped 1 base and J dropped 3; count of bases not matched to a gene: 2. The germline V gene encodes CDR1 LGHNA and CDR2 YSLEER. This CDR3 is built from 14 residues. The CDR3 sequence: CASSQGQGYTEAFF. Written as DNA, the CDR3 is TGCGCCAGCAGCCAAGGACAGGGATACACTGAAGCTTTCTTT.